A single T cell receptor (beta chain) is shown here with its context. CDR1 is SGHTA and CDR2 is FQGNSA in the germline V gene. V dropped 1 base and J dropped 2; count of bases not matched to a gene: 6. The CDR3 has 17 amino acids. Profiling relied on immunoSEQ multiplex PCR, and the TCRdb table lists in-frame clones only, not all of them. The table shows around 92,000 clones, with about four fifths occurring only once. The data belong to a study of control samples from healthy donors and cancer patients. This chain connects TRBV7-2 to TRBJ2-3, with 10 bases identical to TRBD2. What was sequenced was blood. The receptor was isolated from a man in his sixties in good health. This CDR3 reads CASSLVVAGGSTDTQYF. The DNA of the CDR3 is TGTGCCAGCAGCTTAGTTGTAGCGGGAGGCTCCACAGATACGCAGTATTTT.